This entry describes one TCR beta chain. Its target is unknown. Random hexamers were used to reverse transcribe the RNA input (about 0.45 to 1 ug). MiXCR was run by TCRdb on the immunoSEQ multiplex PCR reads, yielding one entry per CDR3 protein. The sample holds about 120,000 distinct CDR3 sequences, about 93% seen once. These data belong to a study of CD8 T cells in Susac syndrome. The study's findings and limits: CD8+ clonal expansion in Susac peaked in TEMRA cells and active patients. The study conceded that relatively few individuals underwent its TCR sequencing and HLA analysis.

Sequencing of TCR beta covered CD8+ and CD4+ T cells obtained from blood. V lost 0 bases to trimming and J lost 5 bases; unmatched junction nucleotides: 0. The germline V gene has CDR1 SGDLS and CDR2 YYNGEE. The CDR3 has 15 amino acids. The sequencing sample was made of CD8+ T cells from PBMCs. The receptor's source is a human donor with Susac syndrome. V gene TRBV9 combines with J gene TRBJ2-3; 13 nucleotides agree with TRBD2. The chain's CDR3 is CASSVGTSGGDTQYF. The DNA of the CDR3 is TGTGCCAGCAGCGTAGGGACTAGCGGGGGAGATACGCAGTATTTT.